The rows below give T cell receptor beta chains drawn from one sample of a study of cytomegalovirus exposure and HLA in healthy donors. Data came from immunoSEQ multiplex PCR; TCRdb stores just in-frame clones and leaves some out. Of about 140,000 clones listed, about three fifths are singletons. The sample taken for sequencing was PBMCs. The receptor set was obtained from a male donor in good health and CMV-seronegative. CDR3s include the opening cysteine and the closing phenylalanine or tryptophan. The D gene is left open where the match is weak. Clone size is given for some rows only: seen once, a few or many times, or a class if the clone is expanded.

V gene: TRBV5-1
D gene: TRBD1
clone size: -
J gene: TRBJ1-1
CDR3 DNA: TGCGCCAGCAGCGCTACCCAGGGGGAAGTCACTGAAGCTTTCTTT
CDR3 protein: CASSATQGEVTEAFF

V gene: TRBV5-3
D gene: TRBD1
clone size: -
J gene: TRBJ2-6
CDR3 DNA: TGTGCCAGAAGCTTGGGCGACAGGGCTGGGGCCAACGTCCTGACTTTC
CDR3 protein: CARSLGDRAGANVLTF

V gene: TRBV10-3
D gene: TRBD1
clone size: -
J gene: TRBJ1-5
CDR3 DNA: TGTGCCATCAGTCGGGACAGGGGGAATCAGCCCCAGCATTTT
CDR3 protein: CAISRDRGNQPQHF

V gene: TRBV7-6
D gene: TRBD1
clone size: few
J gene: TRBJ2-5
CDR3 DNA: TGTGCCAGCAGCCCCCGGACAGGGCAAGAGACCCAGTACTTC
CDR3 protein: CASSPRTGQETQYF

V gene: TRBV6-5
D gene: -
clone size: -
J gene: TRBJ1-1
CDR3 DNA: TGTGCCAGCAGTCTCAGGGCGCGGGGTGAAGCTTTCTTT
CDR3 protein: CASSLRARGEAFF

V gene: TRBV9
D gene: TRBD2
clone size: -
J gene: TRBJ2-5
CDR3 DNA: TGTGCCAGCAACGGACTAGCGGGGGGAGAGACCCAGTACTTC
CDR3 protein: CASNGLAGGETQYF

V gene: TRBV6-1
D gene: -
clone size: -
J gene: TRBJ2-7
CDR3 DNA: TGTGCCAGCACCTGGGGGCACAGCTACGAGCAGTACTTC
CDR3 protein: CASTWGHSYEQYF

V gene: TRBV5-1
D gene: -
clone size: few
J gene: TRBJ1-5
CDR3 DNA: TGCGCCAGCAGCTTGCAACAGTCGGGGCAGCCCCAGCATTTT
CDR3 protein: CASSLQQSGQPQHF

V gene: TRBV7-3
D gene: -
clone size: -
J gene: TRBJ2-5
CDR3 DNA: TGTGCCAGCATGCCAAGCCACTTC
CDR3 protein: CASMPSHF

V gene: TRBV18
D gene: -
clone size: -
J gene: TRBJ1-3
CDR3 DNA: TGTGTCAGCTCACCGTGGGACTCGAGCTCTGGAAACACCATATATTTT
CDR3 protein: CVSSPWDSSSGNTIYF

V gene: TRBV6-5
D gene: TRBD1
clone size: -
J gene: TRBJ1-1
CDR3 DNA: TGTGCCAGCAGTTACGCAGGACAGGGCCCTGAAGCTTTCTTT
CDR3 protein: CASSYAGQGPEAFF

V gene: TRBV7-6
D gene: TRBD1
clone size: -
J gene: TRBJ1-4
CDR3 DNA: TGTGCCAGCAGCTCCGGACAGGGTAATGAAAAACTGTTTTTT
CDR3 protein: CASSSGQGNEKLFF

V gene: TRBV6-4
D gene: -
clone size: -
J gene: TRBJ1-6
CDR3 DNA: TGTGCCAGCAGTACAGAGCCAAATTCACCCCTCCACTTT
CDR3 protein: CASSTEPNSPLHF

V gene: TRBV9
D gene: -
clone size: -
J gene: TRBJ1-3
CDR3 DNA: TGTGCCAGCAGCGTACGGGGCAGGGGTTACGCCGACTCTGGAAACACCATATATTTT
CDR3 protein: CASSVRGRGYADSGNTIYF

V gene: TRBV6-5
D gene: -
clone size: few
J gene: TRBJ1-2
CDR3 DNA: TGTGCCAGCAGTATGGACAGTTATGGCTACACCTTC
CDR3 protein: CASSMDSYGYTF

V gene: TRBV6-1
D gene: TRBD2
clone size: -
J gene: TRBJ2-7
CDR3 DNA: TGTGCCAGCAGTGAAGGGCCAGCGGGGTCCTACGAGCAGTACTTC
CDR3 protein: CASSEGPAGSYEQYF

V gene: TRBV7-3
D gene: -
clone size: -
J gene: TRBJ1-2
CDR3 DNA: TGTGCCAGCAGCCCCGGGTCTTTCTATGGCTACACCTTC
CDR3 protein: CASSPGSFYGYTF

V gene: TRBV5-8
D gene: -
clone size: -
J gene: TRBJ2-1
CDR3 DNA: TGTGCCAGCAGCTTGATGGCGTGGGCCAATGAGCAGTTCTTC
CDR3 protein: CASSLMAWANEQFF

V gene: TRBV15
D gene: TRBD1
clone size: -
J gene: TRBJ2-7
CDR3 DNA: TGTGCCACCAGCAGCCGCCCAGGGGGCGTCGAGCAGTACTTC
CDR3 protein: CATSSRPGGVEQYF

V gene: TRBV9
D gene: -
clone size: -
J gene: TRBJ1-2
CDR3 DNA: TGTGCCAGCAGCACCCGACAGGCTTCTTATGGCTACACCTTC
CDR3 protein: CASSTRQASYGYTF

V gene: TRBV9
D gene: TRBD1
clone size: -
J gene: TRBJ2-2
CDR3 DNA: TGTGCCAGCAGCGACGGGACAGGGGAAACCGGGGAGCTGTTTTTT
CDR3 protein: CASSDGTGETGELFF

V gene: TRBV25-1
D gene: TRBD2
clone size: -
J gene: TRBJ2-3
CDR3 DNA: TGTGCCAGCAGCGTGCTGTGGGGGGAGGGAGATACGCAGTATTTT
CDR3 protein: CASSVLWGEGDTQYF

V gene: TRBV12-5
D gene: -
clone size: -
J gene: TRBJ2-5
CDR3 DNA: TGTGCTAGTGCTCAGGGGTTACACCTCCAAGAGACCCAGTACTTC
CDR3 protein: CASAQGLHLQETQYF

V gene: TRBV7-3
D gene: TRBD1
clone size: -
J gene: TRBJ1-1
CDR3 DNA: TGTGCCAGCAGCCCTGCAGGTGGACAGGGGGCTGAAGCTTTCTTT
CDR3 protein: CASSPAGGQGAEAFF

V gene: TRBV9
D gene: TRBD2
clone size: -
J gene: TRBJ2-3
CDR3 DNA: TGTGCCAGCAGCGTAGGTGTGGGGGGGACAGATACGCAGTATTTT
CDR3 protein: CASSVGVGGTDTQYF

V gene: TRBV27
D gene: -
clone size: -
J gene: TRBJ2-7
CDR3 DNA: TGTGCCAGCAGTTCCCGGCTAGGTTCCTACGAGCAGTACTTC
CDR3 protein: CASSSRLGSYEQYF

V gene: TRBV6-5
D gene: -
clone size: -
J gene: TRBJ1-4
CDR3 DNA: TGTGCCAGCAGTATGGGGGGGGGTCGGGTGGGAAAACTGTTTTTT
CDR3 protein: CASSMGGGRVGKLFF

V gene: TRBV19
D gene: TRBD2
clone size: -
J gene: TRBJ2-5
CDR3 DNA: TGTGCCAGTAGTATAACCGCTAGCGGGGGGACGGAAGGCCAGTACTTC
CDR3 protein: CASSITASGGTEGQYF

V gene: TRBV10-1
D gene: TRBD1
clone size: -
J gene: TRBJ2-6
CDR3 DNA: TGCGCCAGCAGTGAGTCGAGGGGCCCTGACAGGGCGGCTGGGGCCAACGTCCTGACTTTC
CDR3 protein: CASSESRGPDRAAGANVLTF

V gene: TRBV6-5
D gene: -
clone size: -
J gene: TRBJ2-7
CDR3 DNA: TGTGCCAGCAGTTATAGCAGGGGAAAACACGAGCAGTACTTC
CDR3 protein: CASSYSRGKHEQYF

V gene: TRBV5-8
D gene: -
clone size: -
J gene: TRBJ2-7
CDR3 DNA: TGTGCCAGCAGCTTGACGGGAACCTACGAGCAGTACTTC
CDR3 protein: CASSLTGTYEQYF

V gene: TRBV11-2
D gene: -
clone size: few
J gene: TRBJ2-3
CDR3 DNA: TGTGCCAGCAGCTTAGTCGCAGATACGCAGTATTTT
CDR3 protein: CASSLVADTQYF

V gene: TRBV5-1
D gene: TRBD1
clone size: -
J gene: TRBJ2-7
CDR3 DNA: TGCGCCAGCAGCGCCCGACAGGGGGCTTATGGCGAGCAGTACTTC
CDR3 protein: CASSARQGAYGEQYF

V gene: TRBV27
D gene: TRBD1
clone size: -
J gene: TRBJ1-4
CDR3 DNA: TGTGCCAGTACGAAAACCCCCGGGACAGGGTCTGAAAAACTGTTTTTT
CDR3 protein: CASTKTPGTGSEKLFF

V gene: TRBV27
D gene: TRBD1
clone size: -
J gene: TRBJ2-7
CDR3 DNA: TGTGCCAGCAGTTTAAAGGGACAGCTATACGAGCAGTACTTC
CDR3 protein: CASSLKGQLYEQYF

V gene: TRBV6-1
D gene: TRBD1
clone size: -
J gene: TRBJ1-2
CDR3 DNA: TGTGCCAGCAGTGAACAACAGGGGTCGTATGGCTACACCTTC
CDR3 protein: CASSEQQGSYGYTF

V gene: TRBV29-1
D gene: -
clone size: -
J gene: TRBJ1-5
CDR3 DNA: TGCAGCGCGCTGGGACTCGGGCATAGCAATCAGCCCCAGCATTTT
CDR3 protein: CSALGLGHSNQPQHF

V gene: TRBV2
D gene: TRBD1
clone size: -
J gene: TRBJ2-7
CDR3 DNA: TGTGCCAGCAGTACAATGGGGTCTTGGGGGACAGGGGCTTGGGAGCAGTACTTC
CDR3 protein: CASSTMGSWGTGAWEQYF

V gene: TRBV7-9
D gene: TRBD1
clone size: once
J gene: TRBJ2-4
CDR3 DNA: TGTGCCAGCAGTAAAGCGCCTCAACAGGGGAACATTCAGTACTTC
CDR3 protein: CASSKAPQQGNIQYF

V gene: TRBV19
D gene: -
clone size: few
J gene: TRBJ2-7
CDR3 DNA: TGTGCCAGTAGTATGCAAAGGCAGGGTGGCGAGCAGTACTTC
CDR3 protein: CASSMQRQGGEQYF

V gene: TRBV6-5
D gene: -
clone size: -
J gene: TRBJ2-2
CDR3 DNA: TGTGCCAGCAGTTACTCAGTGGCTGGGGAGCTGTTTTTT
CDR3 protein: CASSYSVAGELFF

V gene: TRBV19
D gene: -
clone size: few
J gene: TRBJ2-6
CDR3 DNA: TGTGCCAGTAGTATAGGCAGGGGAGCCTCTGGGGCCAACGTCCTGACTTTC
CDR3 protein: CASSIGRGASGANVLTF

V gene: TRBV19
D gene: TRBD1
clone size: once
J gene: TRBJ2-2
CDR3 DNA: TGTGCCAGTAGTATAGTCGGCAGGGGGTTGAGCGGGGAGCTGTTTTTT
CDR3 protein: CASSIVGRGLSGELFF

V gene: TRBV6-1
D gene: -
clone size: few
J gene: TRBJ2-2
CDR3 DNA: TGTGCCACCCGTATGAAGGGGGACACCGGGGAGCTGTTTTTT
CDR3 protein: CATRMKGDTGELFF

V gene: TRBV7-8
D gene: -
clone size: -
J gene: TRBJ2-3
CDR3 DNA: TGTGCCAGCAGCTCCTTGGCTGGTACGCAGTATTTT
CDR3 protein: CASSSLAGTQYF

V gene: TRBV28
D gene: TRBD1
clone size: once
J gene: TRBJ2-7
CDR3 DNA: TGTGCCAGCAGGCCTACAGGGGGCCAATTTTACGAGCAGTACTTC
CDR3 protein: CASRPTGGQFYEQYF

V gene: TRBV6-5
D gene: -
clone size: -
J gene: TRBJ2-3
CDR3 DNA: TGTGCCAGCAGTAGGGGTAGAGATACGCAGTATTTT
CDR3 protein: CASSRGRDTQYF

V gene: TRBV5-8
D gene: TRBD1
clone size: -
J gene: TRBJ1-4
CDR3 DNA: TGTGCCAGCAGCCCTGGGACAGGGAGCACAACTAATGAAAAACTGTTTTTT
CDR3 protein: CASSPGTGSTTNEKLFF

V gene: TRBV28
D gene: -
clone size: -
J gene: TRBJ2-4
CDR3 DNA: TGTGCCAGCAGTTTATTCGGAGGGAATACCAAAAACATTCAGTACTTC
CDR3 protein: CASSLFGGNTKNIQYF

V gene: TRBV5-5
D gene: TRBD1
clone size: -
J gene: TRBJ1-6
CDR3 DNA: TGTGCCAGCAGTGGTGGACAGGGTTATTCACCCCTCCACTTT
CDR3 protein: CASSGGQGYSPLHF